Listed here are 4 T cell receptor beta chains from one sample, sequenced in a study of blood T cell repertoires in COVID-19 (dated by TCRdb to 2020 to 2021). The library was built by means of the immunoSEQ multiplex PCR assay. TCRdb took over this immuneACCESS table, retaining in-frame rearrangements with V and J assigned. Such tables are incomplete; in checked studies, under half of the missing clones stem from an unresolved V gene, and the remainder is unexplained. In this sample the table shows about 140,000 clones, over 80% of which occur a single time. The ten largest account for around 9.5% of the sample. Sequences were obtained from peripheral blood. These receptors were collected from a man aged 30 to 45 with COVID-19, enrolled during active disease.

CDR3 bases: TGCGCCAGCAGCCAAGATGCCGGGACAGGGACCGGGGAGCTGTTTTTT. Its protein is CASSQDAGTGTGELFF. V usage is TRBV4-3 and J usage is TRBJ2-2; 9 positions agree with TRBD1. Germline CDR1 reads LGHNA; CDR2 reads YSLEER. Trimming removed 0 bases from V and 5 bases from J; junction bases left unmatched: 4. This CDR3 has 16 residues.

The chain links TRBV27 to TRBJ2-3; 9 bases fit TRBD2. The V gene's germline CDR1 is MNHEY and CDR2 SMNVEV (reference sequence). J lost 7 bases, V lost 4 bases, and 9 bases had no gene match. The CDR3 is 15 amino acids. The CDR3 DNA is TGTGCCAGCAGTTGGGTAGCGGGAGAACTGAATACGCAGTATTTT. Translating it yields CASSWVAGELNTQYF.

The CDR3 region has the DNA TGTGCCACCAGTGATCCCGGGACAGGGTCCTACGAGCAGTACTTC. Translation: CATSDPGTGSYEQYF. This rearrangement joins TRBV24-1 to TRBJ2-7, with TRBD1 identical over 9 bases. Per germline, CDR1 KGHDR and CDR2 SFDVKD. Trimming cost V 3 bases and J 1 base; bases outside gene matches: 3. The CDR3 loop spans 15 amino acids.

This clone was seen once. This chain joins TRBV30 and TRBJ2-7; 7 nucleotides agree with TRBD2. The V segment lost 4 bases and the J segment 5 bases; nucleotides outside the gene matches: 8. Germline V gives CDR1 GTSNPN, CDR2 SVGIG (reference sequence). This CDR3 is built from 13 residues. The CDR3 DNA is TGTGCCTGGAACTCCGCGGGAGTCGACGAGCAGTACTTC. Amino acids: CAWNSAGVDEQYF.